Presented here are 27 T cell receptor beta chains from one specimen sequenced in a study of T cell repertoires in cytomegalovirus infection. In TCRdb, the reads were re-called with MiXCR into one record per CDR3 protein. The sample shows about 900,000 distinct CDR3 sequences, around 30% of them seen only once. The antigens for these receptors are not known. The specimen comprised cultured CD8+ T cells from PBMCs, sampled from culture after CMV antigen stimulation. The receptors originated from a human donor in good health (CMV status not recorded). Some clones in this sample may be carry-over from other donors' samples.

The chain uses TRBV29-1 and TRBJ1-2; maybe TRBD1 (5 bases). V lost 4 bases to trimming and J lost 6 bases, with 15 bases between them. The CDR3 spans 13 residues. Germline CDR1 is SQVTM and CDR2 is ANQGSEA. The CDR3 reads CSVGGKTADGYTF. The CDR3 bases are TGCAGCGTTGGGGGAAAGACAGCAGATGGCTACACCTTC. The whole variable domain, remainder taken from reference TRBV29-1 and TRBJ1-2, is SAVISQKPSRDICQRGTSLTIQCQVDSQVTMMFWYRQQPGQSLTLIATANQGSEATYESGFVIDKFPISRPNLTFSTLTVSNMSPEDSSIYLCSVGGKTADGYTFGSGTRLTVV.

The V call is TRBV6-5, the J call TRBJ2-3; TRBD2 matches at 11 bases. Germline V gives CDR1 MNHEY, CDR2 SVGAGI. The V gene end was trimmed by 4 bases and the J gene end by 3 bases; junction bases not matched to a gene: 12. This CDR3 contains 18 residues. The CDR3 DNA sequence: TGTGCCAGCAGTTTTCCCGGGACTAGCGGTGATTCAACAGATACGCAGTATTTT. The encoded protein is CASSFPGTSGDSTDTQYF.

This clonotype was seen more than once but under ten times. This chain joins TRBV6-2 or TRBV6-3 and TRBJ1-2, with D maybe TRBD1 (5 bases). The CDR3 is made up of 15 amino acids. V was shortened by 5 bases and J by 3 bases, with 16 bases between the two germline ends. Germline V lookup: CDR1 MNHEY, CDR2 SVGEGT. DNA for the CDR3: TGTGCCAGCAGTGAGACAGAGCCTGCTTACTATGGCTACACCTTC. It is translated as CASSETEPAYYGYTF.

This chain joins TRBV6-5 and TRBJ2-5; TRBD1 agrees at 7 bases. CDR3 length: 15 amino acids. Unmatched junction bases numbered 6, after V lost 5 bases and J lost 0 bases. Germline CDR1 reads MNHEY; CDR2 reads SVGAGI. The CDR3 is CASSLWQGDQETQYF. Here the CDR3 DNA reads TGTGCCAGCAGTCTATGGCAGGGGGACCAAGAGACCCAGTACTTC.

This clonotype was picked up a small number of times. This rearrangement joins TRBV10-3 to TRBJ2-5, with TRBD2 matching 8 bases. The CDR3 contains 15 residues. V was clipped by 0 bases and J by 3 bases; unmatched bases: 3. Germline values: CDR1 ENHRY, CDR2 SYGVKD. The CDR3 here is CAISESVSGKETQYF. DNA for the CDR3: TGTGCCATCAGTGAGTCGGTTAGCGGGAAAGAGACCCAGTACTTC.

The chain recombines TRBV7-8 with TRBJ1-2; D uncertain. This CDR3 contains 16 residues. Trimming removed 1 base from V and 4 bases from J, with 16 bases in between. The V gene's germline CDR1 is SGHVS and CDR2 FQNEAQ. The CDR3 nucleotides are TGTGCCAGCAGCTTAGTTATACGGACCGGGCCCTATGGCTACACCTTC. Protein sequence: CASSLVIRTGPYGYTF.

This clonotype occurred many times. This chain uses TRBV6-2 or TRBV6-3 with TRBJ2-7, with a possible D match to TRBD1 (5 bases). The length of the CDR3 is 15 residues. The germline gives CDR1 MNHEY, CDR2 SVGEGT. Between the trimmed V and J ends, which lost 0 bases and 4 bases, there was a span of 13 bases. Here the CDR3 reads CASSYSKIQGYEQYV. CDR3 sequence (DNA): TGTGCCAGCAGTTACTCGAAAATCCAGGGATACGAGCAGTACGTC.

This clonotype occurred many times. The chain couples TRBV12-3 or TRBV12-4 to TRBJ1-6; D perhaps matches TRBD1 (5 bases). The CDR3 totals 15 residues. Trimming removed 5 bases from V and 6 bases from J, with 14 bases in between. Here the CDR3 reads CASSPGGDRNSPLHF. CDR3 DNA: TGTGCCAGCAGTCCTGGAGGGGATCGTAATTCACCCCTCCACTTT.

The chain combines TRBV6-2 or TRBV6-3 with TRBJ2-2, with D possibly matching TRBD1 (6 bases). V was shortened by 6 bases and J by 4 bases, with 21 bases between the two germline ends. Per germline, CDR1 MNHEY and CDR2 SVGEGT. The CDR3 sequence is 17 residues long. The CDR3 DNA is TGTGCCAGCAGCTTACCTTACCGGGACATAAGCACCGGGGAGCTGTTTTTT. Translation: CASSLPYRDISTGELFF.

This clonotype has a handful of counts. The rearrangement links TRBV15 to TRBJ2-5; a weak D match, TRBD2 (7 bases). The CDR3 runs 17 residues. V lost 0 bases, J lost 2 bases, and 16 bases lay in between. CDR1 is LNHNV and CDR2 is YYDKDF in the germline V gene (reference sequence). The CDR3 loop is CATSREGGGVIQETQYF. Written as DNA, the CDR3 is TGTGCCACCAGCAGAGAAGGAGGGGGGGTTATTCAAGAGACCCAGTACTTC.

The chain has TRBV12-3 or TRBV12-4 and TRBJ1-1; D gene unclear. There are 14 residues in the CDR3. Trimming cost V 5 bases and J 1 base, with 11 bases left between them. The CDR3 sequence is CASSPHLPNTEAFF. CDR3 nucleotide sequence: TGTGCCAGCAGTCCACATTTGCCGAACACTGAAGCTTTCTTT.

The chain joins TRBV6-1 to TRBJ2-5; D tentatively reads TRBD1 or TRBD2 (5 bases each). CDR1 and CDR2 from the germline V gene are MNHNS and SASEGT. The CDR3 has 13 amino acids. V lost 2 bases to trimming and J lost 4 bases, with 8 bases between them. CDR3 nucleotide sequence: TGTGCCAGCAGTGAATGGGGGTCAGAGACCCAGTACTTC. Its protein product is CASSEWGSETQYF.

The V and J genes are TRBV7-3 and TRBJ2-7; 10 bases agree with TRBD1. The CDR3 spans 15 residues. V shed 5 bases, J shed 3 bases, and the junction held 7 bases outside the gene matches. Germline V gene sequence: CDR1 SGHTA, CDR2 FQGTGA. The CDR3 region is CASSGDRGILYEQYF. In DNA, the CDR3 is TGTGCCAGCAGCGGGGACAGGGGAATCCTCTACGAGCAGTACTTC.

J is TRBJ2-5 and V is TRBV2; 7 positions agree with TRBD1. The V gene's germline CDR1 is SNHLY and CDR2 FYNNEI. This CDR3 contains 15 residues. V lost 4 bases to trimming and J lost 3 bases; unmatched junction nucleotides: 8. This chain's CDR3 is CASSGLGQPEETQYF. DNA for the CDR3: TGTGCCAGCAGTGGCCTGGGACAGCCCGAAGAGACCCAGTACTTC.

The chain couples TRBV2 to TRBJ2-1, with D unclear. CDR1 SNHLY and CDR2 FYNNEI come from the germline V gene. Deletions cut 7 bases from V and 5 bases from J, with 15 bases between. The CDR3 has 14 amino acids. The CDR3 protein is CASTASSRNNEQFF. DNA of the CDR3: TGTGCCAGCACCGCTAGTTCTAGAAACAATGAGCAGTTCTTC.

The CDR3 coding sequence is TGTGCCAGCAGTTACCAGGGAACGGGATACCTCTCCTATAATTCACCCCTCCACTTT. Its protein product is CASSYQGTGYLSYNSPLHF. This chain links TRBV6-5 with TRBJ1-6; D is perhaps TRBD1 (5 bases). Germline V gene data show CDR1 as MNHEY and CDR2 as SVGAGI. Trimming removed 2 bases at V and 0 bases at J, with 17 bases between. The CDR3 sequence is 19 residues long.

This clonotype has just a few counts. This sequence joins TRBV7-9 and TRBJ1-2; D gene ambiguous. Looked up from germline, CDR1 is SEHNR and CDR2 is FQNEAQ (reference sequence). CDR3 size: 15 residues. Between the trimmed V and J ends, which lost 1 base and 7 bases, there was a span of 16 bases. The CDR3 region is CASSLDPAIWGGYTF. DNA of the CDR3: TGTGCCAGCAGCTTAGACCCTGCGATCTGGGGTGGCTACACCTTC. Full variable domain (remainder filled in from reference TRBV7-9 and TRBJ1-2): DTGVSQNPRHKITKRGQNVTFRCDPISEHNRLYWYRQTLGQGPEFLTYFQNEAQLEKSRLLSDRFSAERPKGSFSTLEIQRTEQGDSAMYLCASSLDPAIWGGYTFGSGTRLTVV.

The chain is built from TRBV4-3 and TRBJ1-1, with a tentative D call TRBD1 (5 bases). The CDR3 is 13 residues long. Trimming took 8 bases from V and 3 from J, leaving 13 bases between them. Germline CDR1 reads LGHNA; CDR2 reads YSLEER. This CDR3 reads CASGGGGYTEAFF. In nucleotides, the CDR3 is TGCGCCAGCGGAGGTGGGGGATACACTGAAGCTTTCTTT.

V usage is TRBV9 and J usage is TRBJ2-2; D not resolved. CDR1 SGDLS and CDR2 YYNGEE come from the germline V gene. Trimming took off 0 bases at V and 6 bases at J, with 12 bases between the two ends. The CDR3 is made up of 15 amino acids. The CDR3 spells CASSVEREQPGELFF. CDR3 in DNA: TGTGCCAGCAGCGTAGAACGAGAACAGCCCGGGGAGCTGTTTTTT.

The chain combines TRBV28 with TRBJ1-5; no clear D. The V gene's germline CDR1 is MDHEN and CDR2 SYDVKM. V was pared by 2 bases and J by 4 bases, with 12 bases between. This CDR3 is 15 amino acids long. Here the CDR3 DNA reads TGTGCCAGCAGTTTAAGCCTCATGGGGAATCAGCCCCAGCATTTT. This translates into CASSLSLMGNQPQHF.

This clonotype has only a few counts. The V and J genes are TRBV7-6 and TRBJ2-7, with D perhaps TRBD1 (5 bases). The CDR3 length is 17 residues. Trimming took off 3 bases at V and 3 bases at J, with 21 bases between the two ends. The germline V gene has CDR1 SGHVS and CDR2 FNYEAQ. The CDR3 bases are TGTGCCAGCAGCTTGGACAATTTAGAACTATTTTTCTACGAGCAGTACTTC. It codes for CASSLDNLELFFYEQYF.

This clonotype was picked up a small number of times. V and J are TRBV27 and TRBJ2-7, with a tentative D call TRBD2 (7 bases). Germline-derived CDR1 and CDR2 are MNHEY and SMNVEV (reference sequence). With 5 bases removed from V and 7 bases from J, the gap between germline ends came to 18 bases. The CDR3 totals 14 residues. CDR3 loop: CASSVIGGAGEQYV. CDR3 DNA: TGTGCCAGCAGTGTAATAGGGGGGGCAGGGGAGCAGTACGTC.

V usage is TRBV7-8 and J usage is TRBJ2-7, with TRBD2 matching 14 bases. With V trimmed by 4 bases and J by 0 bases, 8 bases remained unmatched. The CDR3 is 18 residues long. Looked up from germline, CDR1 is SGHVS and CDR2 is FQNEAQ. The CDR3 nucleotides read TGTGCCAGCAGCTCGGGACTAGCGGGGGCCTCGAGCTCCTACGAGCAGTACGTC. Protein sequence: CASSSGLAGASSSYEQYV.

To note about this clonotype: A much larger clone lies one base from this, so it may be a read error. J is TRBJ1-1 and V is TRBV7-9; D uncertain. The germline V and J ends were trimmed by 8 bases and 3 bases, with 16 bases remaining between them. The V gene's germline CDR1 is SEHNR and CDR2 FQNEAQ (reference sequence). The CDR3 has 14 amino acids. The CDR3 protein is CASRSRRVDTEAFF. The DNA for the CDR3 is TGTGCCAGCCGCTCCCGACGGGTAGACACTGAAGCTTTCTTT.

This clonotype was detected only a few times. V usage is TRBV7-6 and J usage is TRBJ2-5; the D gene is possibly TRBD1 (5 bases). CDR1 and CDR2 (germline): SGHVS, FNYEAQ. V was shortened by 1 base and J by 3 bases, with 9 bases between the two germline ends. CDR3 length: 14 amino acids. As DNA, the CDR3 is TGTGCCAGCAGCTTAGTACCAGGGAAAGAGACCCAGTACTTC. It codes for CASSLVPGKETQYF.

The CDR3 region has the DNA TGTGCCAGCAGTGACCCGGACCTGACTAGCGGGGGGGCCAGCACAGATACGCAGTATTTT. It specifies CASSDPDLTSGGASTDTQYF. The rearrangement uses TRBV6-2 or TRBV6-3 and TRBJ2-3; TRBD2 agrees at 14 bases. CDR3 size: 20 residues. Germline V gene sequence: CDR1 MNHEY, CDR2 SVGEGT. J was trimmed by 0 bases and V by 5 bases; bases with no gene match: 13.

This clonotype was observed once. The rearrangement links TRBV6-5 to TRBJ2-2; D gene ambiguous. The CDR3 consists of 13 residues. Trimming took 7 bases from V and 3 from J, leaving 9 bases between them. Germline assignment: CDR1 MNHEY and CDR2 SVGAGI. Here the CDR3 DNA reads TGTGCCAGCACATGGACGGACACCGGGGAGCTGTTTTTT. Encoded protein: CASTWTDTGELFF.